This TCR beta chain was retrieved from a study of cytomegalovirus exposure and HLA in healthy donors. Study conclusions and caveats: Some V segments, including TRBV6-2 and TRBV6-3, were excluded as indistinguishable. Certain sequence variants were highly shared and formed a cluster, and this cluster was likely a sequencing artifact. According to a later analysis, most TCR beta chains associated with CMV appeared HLA-restricted. An analysis was carried out at a later point. It showed that HLA-associated TCR beta chains were more clonally expanded than equally common non-associated chains.

The PCR was carried out with 60 Vbeta primers and 13 Jbeta primers. Some clones are missing from TCRdb's copy, which holds only in-frame ones; the method was immunoSEQ multiplex PCR. The table lists some 140,000 clones, 70% to 85% of them singletons. The CDR3 length is 19 residues. Trimming removed 5 bases from V and 1 base from J; junction bases left unmatched: 12. Germline V gene lookup returns CDR1 ENHRY and CDR2 SYGVKD. Note on this clone: What it recognizes is unknown.

The clonotype originates from a woman aged 50 to 60 in good health and CMV-seropositive. The sample consisted of PBMCs. The rearrangement uses TRBV10-3 and TRBJ2-6; the match to TRBD2 covers 9 bases. The CDR3 reads CAISPLRAGGQSGANVLTF. The DNA of the CDR3 is TGTGCCATCAGTCCCCTTAGGGCGGGGGGGCAGTCTGGGGCCAACGTCCTGACTTTC.